A selection of T cell receptor beta chains follows, all from one sample in a study of blood T cell repertoires in COVID-19. The method was immunoSEQ multiplex PCR; TCRdb's version includes in-frame clones alone and lacks a portion of them. Of some 180,000 clones in the sample, around 83% are singletons; the top ten hold 6.2%. Sequencing input: PBMCs or T cells enriched from blood (not recorded which). The receptors were gathered from a man aged 40-49 years who had recovered from COVID-19. Each CDR3 is given with its conserved first and last residue. Fields, in order: clone size, D gene, J gene, V gene, CDR3 DNA, CDR3 protein. A D gene is named only where the DNA matches it firmly. Size is stated for part of the rows, as once, few or many counts, or as a class when the clone is expanded.

NA	TRBD1	TRBJ1-1	TRBV10-3	TGTGCCATCAGTGACGACAGGGGAAACACTGAAGCTTTCTTT	CAISDDRGNTEAFF
NA	TRBD1	TRBJ1-1	TRBV18	TGTGCCAGCTCACCATCCCTCGACAGGGGAGACACTGAAGCTTTCTTT	CASSPSLDRGDTEAFF
NA	NA	TRBJ1-1	TRBV11-3	TGTGCCAGCAGCCCCCAGAACACTGAAGCTTTCTTT	CASSPQNTEAFF
NA	NA	TRBJ1-1	TRBV19	TGTGCCAGTAGTATCCCCCGTGGGGCACCGAACACTGAAGCTTTCTTT	CASSIPRGAPNTEAFF
NA	NA	TRBJ1-1	TRBV6-5	TGTGCCAGCAGCTCGTCGGGCACTGAAGCTTTCTTT	CASSSSGTEAFF
NA	NA	TRBJ2-7	TRBV3-1/TRBV3-2	TGTGCCAGCAGCCCGAGCGGCTACTACCCTCACGAGCAGTACTTC	CASSPSGYYPHEQYF
few	NA	TRBJ2-7	TRBV30	TGTGCCTGGTCGAAACAGGACTACGAGCAGTACTTC	CAWSKQDYEQYF
NA	TRBD1	TRBJ2-6	TRBV5-1	TGCGCCAGCACACGGACAGGGGGCATGGACCTCCTGACTTTC	CASTRTGGMDLLTF
NA	NA	TRBJ1-5	TRBV28	TGTGCCAGCAGTCCTCGGGACATTAGCAATCAGCCCCAGCATTTT	CASSPRDISNQPQHF
once	NA	TRBJ1-4	TRBV19	TGTGCCAGTAGTATATGGCACAGGGAATATGAAAAACTGTTTTTT	CASSIWHREYEKLFF
NA	TRBD1	TRBJ1-1	TRBV5-1	TGCGCCAGCAGCTCGCCACAGGGGGGGAACACTGAAGCTTTCTTT	CASSSPQGGNTEAFF
NA	NA	TRBJ1-4	TRBV15	TGTGCCACCAGCAGAGATCGCCAGACTAATGAAAAACTGTTTTTT	CATSRDRQTNEKLFF
NA	TRBD1	TRBJ1-6	TRBV5-4	TGTGCCAGCAGCTTTTTGGACAGGGGGTATTCACCCCTCCACTTT	CASSFLDRGYSPLHF
NA	TRBD1	TRBJ1-5	TRBV7-2	TGTGCCAGCAGCTTAGTTACGGGACAGGGAAGTCAGCCCCAGCATTTT	CASSLVTGQGSQPQHF
NA	TRBD1	TRBJ1-2	TRBV28	TGTGCCAGCAGTGGGCAGGGGGTCGGTAACTATGGCTACACCTTC	CASSGQGVGNYGYTF
few	NA	TRBJ1-5	TRBV11-2	TGTGCCAGCAGCTTAGACGGACTAGGCAATCAGCCCCAGCATTTT	CASSLDGLGNQPQHF
once	TRBD1	TRBJ1-1	TRBV29-1	TGCAGCGTTGTACCGGGACAGTTGAACACTGAAGCTTTCTTT	CSVVPGQLNTEAFF
NA	NA	TRBJ2-7	TRBV27	TGTGCCAGCAGTTTGATTAGCAGGGCCTACGAGCAGTACTTC	CASSLISRAYEQYF
NA	TRBD1	TRBJ1-2	TRBV6-5	TGTGCCCGCCGCAGGGGGCGGGATGGCTGCACCTTC	CARRRGRDGCTF
NA	TRBD2	TRBJ2-2	TRBV28	TGTGCCAGCAGGGCGACGGGGGGAGTCGGGGAGCTGTTTTTT	CASRATGGVGELFF
NA	NA	TRBJ2-6	TRBV29-1	TGCAGCGCGTATCAGGGGATTAAGTCTGGGGCCAACGTCCTGACTTTC	CSAYQGIKSGANVLTF
few	TRBD2	TRBJ2-1	TRBV5-4	TGTGCCAGCAGCTTGGGACTAGCGGGGGGCCGGGAGCAGTTCTTC	CASSLGLAGGREQFF
few	NA	TRBJ2-7	TRBV2	TGTGCCAGCAGCCAAGGGGGACCTACCTACGAGCAGTACTTC	CASSQGGPTYEQYF
NA	NA	TRBJ1-6	TRBV5-1	TGCGCCAGCAGTATGGCAGATAATTCACCCCTCCACTTT	CASSMADNSPLHF
NA	TRBD2	TRBJ2-2	TRBV15	TGTGCCACCAGCAGAGATCCCCTTTCCGGGGGGGAAAGGTTCGGGGAGCTGTTTTTT	CATSRDPLSGGERFGELFF
NA	NA	TRBJ2-2	TRBV5-5	TGTGCCAGCAGCGATTCGCGGACACACACCGGGGAGCTGTTTTTT	CASSDSRTHTGELFF
NA	NA	TRBJ2-2	TRBV19	TGTGCCAGTAGTATAGTGGGCATGATCACCGGGGAGCTGTTTTTT	CASSIVGMITGELFF
NA	TRBD1	TRBJ1-4	TRBV6-5	TGTGCCAGCAGTTTTTTGGGACAGCCGGATGAAAAACTGTTTTTT	CASSFLGQPDEKLFF
NA	TRBD2	TRBJ2-1	TRBV9	TGTGCCAGCAGCGCCCTTGTGAGGCGGGAGGGCCGCAATGAGCAGTTCTTC	CASSALVRREGRNEQFF
NA	NA	TRBJ1-6	TRBV5-1	TGCGCCAGCAAGCAGGCCGAAAATTCACCCCTCCACTTT	CASKQAENSPLHF
NA	NA	TRBJ2-4	TRBV19	TGTGCCAGTAGTTCGGGGGGCGGCAAAAACATTCAGTACTTC	CASSSGGGKNIQYF
NA	TRBD1	TRBJ1-2	TRBV6-5	TGTGCCAGCAGTAGGACAGGGGCTGGCTACACCTTC	CASSRTGAGYTF
NA	TRBD1	TRBJ1-5	TRBV12-5	TGTGCTAGTGGGATTGGGGACAGCCTCAATCAGCCCCAGCATTTT	CASGIGDSLNQPQHF
NA	NA	TRBJ1-5	TRBV2	TGTGCCAGCAAGGAATGGGGCGGCAATCAGCCCCAGCATTTT	CASKEWGGNQPQHF
once	NA	TRBJ2-1	TRBV5-1	TGCGCCAGCAGCTTGGGACACAGGAACAATGAGCAGTTCTTC	CASSLGHRNNEQFF
NA	NA	TRBJ1-1	TRBV27	TGTGCCAGCAGGTGGGACATGGGAACTGAAGCTTTCTTT	CASRWDMGTEAFF
NA	NA	TRBJ1-1	TRBV7-8	TGTGCCAGCAGCTTACCCAGACAGCTAAACACTGAAGCTTTCTTT	CASSLPRQLNTEAFF
NA	TRBD2	TRBJ2-5	TRBV7-2	TGTGCCAGCAGCCCTTTGGGGGGGGAGACCCAGTACTTC	CASSPLGGETQYF
once	TRBD1	TRBJ2-2	TRBV7-3	TGTGCCAGCAGCTTAACCCCCGGGACAGGGTTCGGGGAGCTGTTTTTT	CASSLTPGTGFGELFF
NA	NA	TRBJ2-2	TRBV6-5	TGTGCCAGCAGGGCGGGGTCTAACACCGGGGAGCTGTTTTTT	CASRAGSNTGELFF
NA	TRBD1	TRBJ1-2	TRBV19	TGTGCCAGTAGTTTTCCGTCGACGGACAGGGGAAATGGCTACACCTTC	CASSFPSTDRGNGYTF
NA	TRBD1	TRBJ2-7	TRBV5-1	TGCGCCAGCAGCCGCGCCAGCCCGGGACAGGGGTCCTACGAGCAGTACTTC	CASSRASPGQGSYEQYF
NA	TRBD1	TRBJ2-7	TRBV11-1	TGTGCCAGCAGCTTCGGCAGGGGGACCTACGAGCAGTACTTC	CASSFGRGTYEQYF
NA	TRBD2	TRBJ2-3	TRBV5-1	TGCGCCAGCAGCGGCGATGGGACTAGCGGGGGGGCGATGCGAACAGATACGCAGTATTTT	CASSGDGTSGGAMRTDTQYF
NA	NA	TRBJ2-1	TRBV7-3	TGTGCCAGCAGCGCGTCTGTGAATGAGCAGTTCTTC	CASSASVNEQFF
NA	TRBD1	TRBJ1-1	TRBV7-3	TGTGCCAGCAGCAGCCGGGACAGGGGCCCCATGAACACTGAAGCTTTCTTT	CASSSRDRGPMNTEAFF
few	TRBD1	TRBJ2-2	TRBV3-1/TRBV3-2	TGTGCCAGCAGCCCTATACAGGGGACCGGGGAGCTGTTTTTT	CASSPIQGTGELFF
NA	TRBD1	TRBJ1-3	TRBV28	TGTGCCAGCACCTCGACAGGGGCTGGAAACACCATATATTTT	CASTSTGAGNTIYF
NA	TRBD1	TRBJ1-5	TRBV24-1	TGTGCCACCAGTGATCGGGACAGTTATCAGCCCCAGCATTTT	CATSDRDSYQPQHF
NA	TRBD1	TRBJ2-7	TRBV5-1	TGCGCCAGCAGCTGGGGACAGGGGTACGAGCAGTACTTC	CASSWGQGYEQYF
NA	TRBD1	TRBJ1-2	TRBV27	TGTGCCAGCAGGTGGACAGGGGACTCTTCCTATGGCTACACCTTC	CASRWTGDSSYGYTF
NA	TRBD1	TRBJ2-5	TRBV7-8	TGTGCCAGCAGTCCCCTCTCAGGGGGTGTGGAGACCCAGTACTTC	CASSPLSGGVETQYF
few	TRBD1	TRBJ2-7	TRBV3-1/TRBV3-2	TGTGCCAGCAGCCACTGGGGACAGGGGGCTCGGGAGCAGTACTTC	CASSHWGQGAREQYF
NA	NA	TRBJ1-5	TRBV7-8	TGTGCCAGCAGCTTAGCGCAAGGGGCTCAAAGCAATCAGCCCCAGCATTTT	CASSLAQGAQSNQPQHF
NA	NA	TRBJ2-5	TRBV5-1	TGCGCCAGCGGCTATACCCTAAAAGAGACCCAGTACTTC	CASGYTLKETQYF
NA	NA	TRBJ2-7	TRBV11-3	TGTGCCAGCAGCCCCGGGGAGAACGAGCAGTACTTC	CASSPGENEQYF
once	NA	TRBJ1-5	TRBV5-6	TGTGCCAGCAGCGCTCAGGGATGGAATCAGCCCCAGCATTTT	CASSAQGWNQPQHF
NA	NA	TRBJ1-5	TRBV6-5	TGTGCCAGCAGGGACGGGATTAGCAATCAGCCCCAGCATTTT	CASRDGISNQPQHF
NA	TRBD2	TRBJ2-7	TRBV25-1	TGTGCCAGCAGTGAATTGGGTAGCGGGAGTACGGACGAGCAGTACTTC	CASSELGSGSTDEQYF